These T cell receptor beta chains were read from a single sample in a study of monozygotic twins with inflammatory bowel disease. Following a re-call of the 5' RACE reads, TCRdb has one entry per CDR3 protein and lacks DNA. The data show roughly 200,000 distinct CDR3 sequences, and the top ten clones hold roughly 1.5%. Sequenced input: blood. The receptor set was obtained from a human donor with ulcerative colitis or Crohn's disease, or a healthy co-twin of an affected twin (not recorded which). Both conserved end residues are part of each CDR3.

v_call: TRBV20-1
j_call: TRBJ1-5
cdr3_aa: CSAWVAGEQPQHF

v_call: TRBV24-1
j_call: TRBJ2-1
cdr3_aa: CATSDLQAEQFF

v_call: TRBV18
j_call: TRBJ1-5
cdr3_aa: CASSSGQGWQPQHF

v_call: TRBV21-1
j_call: TRBJ1-3
cdr3_aa: CASSNAFTGTGNTIYF

v_call: TRBV7-2
j_call: TRBJ2-1
cdr3_aa: CASSLAGTGSVEFF

v_call: TRBV3-1
j_call: TRBJ1-2
cdr3_aa: CASSQDLRRSEAYGYTF

v_call: TRBV10-3
j_call: TRBJ1-2
cdr3_aa: CAISVSEGGPGYGYTF

v_call: TRBV29-1
j_call: TRBJ2-7
cdr3_aa: CSVEDRAYEQYF

v_call: TRBV27
j_call: TRBJ2-3
cdr3_aa: CASSSRRQGADTQYF

v_call: TRBV4-1
j_call: TRBJ2-2
cdr3_aa: CASSRMRGGNGELFF

v_call: TRBV12-3/TRBV12-4
j_call: TRBJ1-5
cdr3_aa: CASRHRPDSNQPQHF

v_call: TRBV24-1
j_call: TRBJ1-2
cdr3_aa: CATSDPRTDGGYTF

v_call: TRBV10-3
j_call: TRBJ1-1
cdr3_aa: CAISEGRGREAFF

v_call: TRBV7-6
j_call: TRBJ1-2
cdr3_aa: CASSFGTGNYGYTF

v_call: TRBV7-9
j_call: TRBJ2-7
cdr3_aa: CASSMTGSSYEQYF

v_call: TRBV29-1
j_call: TRBJ1-1
cdr3_aa: CSVATLVNTEAFF

v_call: TRBV5-6
j_call: TRBJ2-5
cdr3_aa: CASSFPGSQETQYF

v_call: TRBV4-1
j_call: TRBJ1-1
cdr3_aa: CASRTRVGKEAEAFF

v_call: TRBV5-1
j_call: TRBJ2-1
cdr3_aa: CASSLMGNDEQFF

v_call: TRBV20-1
j_call: TRBJ2-5
cdr3_aa: CSATSGGAVETQYF

v_call: TRBV6-4
j_call: TRBJ1-1
cdr3_aa: CASSEQKNTEAFF

v_call: TRBV7-2
j_call: TRBJ2-7
cdr3_aa: CASSLSLTVPYEQYF

v_call: TRBV6-5
j_call: TRBJ2-7
cdr3_aa: CASSFRGLAGASYEQYF

v_call: TRBV6-5
j_call: TRBJ1-1
cdr3_aa: CASSYPGSREAFF

v_call: TRBV10-3
j_call: TRBJ2-1
cdr3_aa: CAAGGGSYNEQFF

v_call: TRBV7-2
j_call: TRBJ1-6
cdr3_aa: CGSSSPGSIGSPLHF

v_call: TRBV20-1
j_call: TRBJ1-5
cdr3_aa: CSARQGAQPQHF

v_call: TRBV20-1
j_call: TRBJ2-7
cdr3_aa: CSARVAGLANEQYF

v_call: TRBV7-9
j_call: TRBJ2-3
cdr3_aa: CASSLGDISTDTQYF

v_call: TRBV7-9
j_call: TRBJ1-1
cdr3_aa: CASRRENTEAFF

v_call: TRBV2
j_call: TRBJ1-1
cdr3_aa: CASKGGPQNTEAFF

v_call: TRBV19
j_call: TRBJ1-4
cdr3_aa: CASSISTGGPRMFF

v_call: TRBV6-2/TRBV6-3
j_call: TRBJ2-1
cdr3_aa: CASSDYGEQFF

v_call: TRBV7-2
j_call: TRBJ2-7
cdr3_aa: CASSLSASPTAGEQYF

v_call: TRBV5-1
j_call: TRBJ1-4
cdr3_aa: CASSLGYGGEKLFF

v_call: TRBV6-5
j_call: TRBJ1-1
cdr3_aa: CASSPGTRREAFF

v_call: TRBV5-1
j_call: TRBJ1-6
cdr3_aa: CASSYDSSGRGSPLHF

v_call: TRBV7-9
j_call: TRBJ1-1
cdr3_aa: CASSLSVMNTEAFF

v_call: TRBV12-3/TRBV12-4
j_call: TRBJ1-1
cdr3_aa: CASSLVRGTAEAFF

v_call: TRBV6-1
j_call: TRBJ1-1
cdr3_aa: CALFRAAKAFF

v_call: TRBV6-1
j_call: TRBJ1-1
cdr3_aa: CASIATGTASTEAFF

v_call: TRBV6-5
j_call: TRBJ1-4
cdr3_aa: CASSSPTGGNEKLFF

v_call: TRBV20-1
j_call: TRBJ2-5
cdr3_aa: CSAWTEEETQYF

v_call: TRBV5-1
j_call: TRBJ2-5
cdr3_aa: CASSLEVNVWAGLDGPQETQYF

v_call: TRBV11-2
j_call: TRBJ2-3
cdr3_aa: CASSFGVGETDTQYF

v_call: TRBV11-2
j_call: TRBJ2-2
cdr3_aa: CASSPRTGSPGELFF

v_call: TRBV7-2
j_call: TRBJ2-2
cdr3_aa: CASSLQGQGLTGELFF